This TCR beta chain was sequenced in a study of blood T cell repertoires in COVID-19. Study in general: Acute and convalescent COVID-19 samples came from the United States, Italy and Spain.

Per the authors' pipeline: Amplification of reference gene primers was used by the study to estimate nucleated cell counts. The protocol was immunoSEQ multiplex PCR, while the TCRdb copy is restricted to in-frame clones and leaves out a portion. The V and J calls and the clone size are those of that table, but D and trimming were determined from the DNA. The table lists about 310,000 clones, 90% of them singletons. This clonotype was sampled from a woman aged 40 to 50 with COVID-19, enrolled during active disease. Sequenced sample: peripheral blood.

CDR3 in DNA: TGTGCCAGATCGGGGGATGGCTACACCTTC. Amino acids: CARSGDGYTF. The chain combines TRBV2 with TRBJ1-2; D possibly corresponds to TRBD1 (5 bases). Germline loops: CDR1 SNHLY, CDR2 FYNNEI. V lost 9 bases and J 6 bases, leaving 8 bases between the germline ends. CDR3 size: 10 residues. Combining the CDR3 with reference TRBV2 and TRBJ1-2 gives the whole variable domain EPEVTQTPSHQVTQMGQEVILRCVPISNHLYFYWYRQILGQKVEFLVSFYNNEISEKSEIFDDQFSVERPDGSNFTLKIRSTKLEDSAMYFCARSGDGYTFGSGTRLTVV.